A single sample is the source of the 29 T cell receptor beta chains below, sequenced in a study of post-analysis software for immune sequencing data. The study, taken as a whole, reports: When patients were compared with controls, about 5 TRBV segments were more frequent, TRBV5-6, TRBV5-1 and TRBV20-1 among them.

Their recognized antigens are unknown. Carried by the TCR beta cDNA libraries were unique molecular identifiers. One entry per CDR3 protein, called by TCRdb with MiXCR from the PCR reads. The sample lists 350,000 to 500,000 distinct CDR3 sequences, about 40% occurring once. Sequenced sample: blood. These receptor sequences come from a girl between 2 and 10 years old with multiple sclerosis.

Comments on this clonotype: One end of the junction is discordant with germline, which a read error may explain. The genes are TRBV12-3 or TRBV12-4 and TRBJ2-3, with TRBD2 matching 9 bases. The CDR3 sequence is 14 residues long. The CDR3 sequence: CAGSGGLSTDTQYF. CDR3 nucleotide sequence: TGTGCCGGCAGCGGGGGGCTCAGCACAGATACGCAGTATTTT.

The V gene is TRBV28, the J gene TRBJ1-1; D gene uncertain. Germline V gene data show CDR1 as MDHEN and CDR2 as SYDVKM. V lost 3 bases and J lost 3, with 2 bases in between. There are 11 residues in the CDR3. Written as DNA, the CDR3 is TGTGCCAGCAGTTTTCACACTGAAGCTTTCTTT. It translates to CASSFHTEAFF.

The chain recombines TRBV19 with TRBJ2-3; D tentatively reads TRBD1 or TRBD2 (5 bases each). Per germline, CDR1 LNHDA and CDR2 SQIVND (reference sequence). The CDR3 length is 14 residues. V was pared by 2 bases and J by 5 bases, with 11 bases between. DNA of the CDR3: TGTGCCAGTAGTATAAGTGGGGGTGAAGATACGCAGTATTTT. Translating gives CASSISGGEDTQYF.

V and J are TRBV11-2 and TRBJ2-7; D possibly corresponds to TRBD1 (6 bases). The germline CDR1 and CDR2 sequences are SGHAT and FQNNGV. The CDR3 has 12 amino acids. V lost 5 bases and J lost 5, with 10 bases in between. This chain's CDR3 is CASSLTGNEQYF. CDR3 sequence (DNA): TGTGCCAGCAGCCTTACAGGGAACGAGCAGTACTTC.

The chain carries TRBV4-3 and TRBJ2-7, with 9 nucleotides matching TRBD2. This CDR3 is built from 16 residues. In germline, CDR1 is LGHNA, CDR2 YSLEER. The ends lost 3 bases at V and 4 bases at J; junction bases unmatched: 10. The CDR3 loop is CASSQGPLAGGYEQYF. The DNA for the CDR3 is TGCGCCAGCAGCCAGGGACCTCTTGCGGGAGGGTACGAGCAGTACTTC.

As to this clonotype: Since the CDR3 does not end with the conserved phenylalanine or tryptophan, this likely comes from a read error. The rearrangement uses TRBV20-1 and TRBJ2-5, with 8 positions matching TRBD2. The DNA end favors TRBJ2-7, so the J call may be wrong. This CDR3 contains 14 residues. Germline V gives CDR1 DFQATT, CDR2 SNEGSKA (reference sequence). The CDR3, as DNA: TGCAGTGCTAGAGGCTCGCGGGGGGCCTACGAGCAGTACTGC. This codes for CSARGSRGAYEQYC.

This clonotype was seen more than once but under ten times. This chain links TRBV20-1 with TRBJ2-3, with 9 bases identical to TRBD2. This CDR3 is 15 amino acids long. J gave up 4 bases and V 0 bases, and 5 bases lay outside the gene matches. Germline V gives CDR1 DFQATT, CDR2 SNEGSKA (reference sequence). The CDR3 coding sequence is TGCAGTGCTAGAGATAGGATAGCGGGAGCAGATACGCAGTATTTT. It is translated as CSARDRIAGADTQYF.

The chain has TRBV28 and TRBJ1-1; 12 bases are a match to TRBD1. Per the germline V gene, CDR1 is MDHEN and CDR2 is SYDVKM. The J segment lost 4 bases and the V segment lost 5 bases, leaving 14 bases of the junction unmatched. The CDR3 covers 18 residues. Here the CDR3 reads CASSPFGGTGGYSTEAFF. The CDR3 DNA reads as TGTGCCAGCAGTCCATTCGGGGGGACAGGGGGCTATAGCACTGAAGCTTTCTTT.

The chain has TRBV7-9 and TRBJ2-1; TRBD2 agrees at 13 bases. CDR1 is SEHNR and CDR2 is FQNEAQ in the germline V gene (reference sequence). J was trimmed by 4 bases and V by 8 bases; bases with no gene match: 14. The CDR3 runs to 18 residues. CDR3 in amino acids: CASFPPGLAGDFYNEQFF. Here the CDR3 DNA reads TGTGCCAGCTTCCCCCCCGGACTAGCGGGAGATTTTTACAATGAGCAGTTCTTC.

The CDR3 sequence: CASSFMGGRLTDTQYF. The CDR3, as DNA: TGTGCCAGCAGCTTCATGGGCGGGAGGTTGACAGATACGCAGTATTTT. The chain combines TRBV7-3 with TRBJ2-3, with 8 positions matching TRBD2. The CDR3 is 16 amino acids. Germline V gene sequence: CDR1 SGHTA, CDR2 FQGTGA. V lost 3 bases, J lost 3 bases, and 8 bases stayed unmatched.

The chain employs TRBV12-3 or TRBV12-4 and TRBJ2-1; 7 nucleotides agree with TRBD2. The CDR3 covers 14 residues. V trimming: 3 bases; J trimming: 7 bases; junction bases outside the gene matches: 6. In DNA, the CDR3 is TGTGCCAGCAGTTTGGCGGGAGTGGAGAATGAGCAGTTCTTC. Its protein product is CASSLAGVENEQFF.

This clonotype was picked up many times. V gene TRBV2 combines with J gene TRBJ2-7; 8 bases agree with TRBD2. Per the germline V gene, CDR1 is SNHLY and CDR2 is FYNNEI. The V and J ends lost 7 bases and 3 bases, in that order; junction bases with no gene match: 8. CDR3 size: 14 residues. In nucleotides, the CDR3 is TGTGCCAGCACGATAGCGGGATTAAACTACGAGCAGTACTTC. This codes for CASTIAGLNYEQYF. The complete variable domain, with remaining parts taken from reference TRBV2 and TRBJ2-7, reads EPEVTQTPSHQVTQMGQEVILRCVPISNHLYFYWYRQILGQKVEFLVSFYNNEISEKSEIFDDQFSVERPDGSNFTLKIRSTKLEDSAMYFCASTIAGLNYEQYFGPGTRLTVT.

This clonotype occurred a few times. A junction boundary mismatches the germline segment, possibly from a read error. This chain links TRBV5-1 with TRBJ2-1, with 7 bases fitting TRBD2. There are 17 residues in the CDR3. Germline V gives CDR1 SGHRS, CDR2 YFSETQ. CDR3 nucleotides: TGCGCCAGCAGCTTGGTCCCCCGGGCGGGAGCGGTGTTTGAGCGGTTCTTC. It translates to CASSLVPRAGAVFERFF.

This clonotype appeared a few times. This chain uses TRBV6-6 with TRBJ2-5; possible D gene TRBD1, 5 bases. The CDR3 has 15 amino acids. Trimming removed 5 bases at V and 0 bases at J, with 13 bases between. Germline V gene lookup returns CDR1 MNHNY and CDR2 SVGAGI (reference sequence). In DNA form, the CDR3 reads TGTGCCAGCAGTCCCGCCCGACAGTACCAAGAGACCCAGTACTTC. Amino acid sequence: CASSPARQYQETQYF.

This clonotype was observed a few times. The chain joins TRBV6-5 to TRBJ2-5, with TRBD2 matching over 14 bases. From germline, CDR1 is MNHEY and CDR2 SVGAGI. The J segment lost 5 bases and the V segment lost 5 bases, leaving 7 bases of the junction unmatched. The CDR3 is 16 amino acids. CDR3 sequence reads: CASSRLAGGPGETQYF. CDR3 coding DNA: TGTGCCAGCAGTAGACTAGCGGGAGGGCCTGGTGAGACCCAGTACTTC.

This chain links TRBV20-1 with TRBJ1-5, with TRBD1 identical over 8 bases. This CDR3 is 18 amino acids long. V shed 6 bases and J 1 base; nucleotides not matched to a gene: 17. Germline V lookup: CDR1 DFQATT, CDR2 SNEGSKA (reference sequence). CDR3 in DNA: TGCAGTGCCCTGATATTCGGGACAGGCCGAACCAGCAATCAGCCCCAGCATTTT. Its protein product is CSALIFGTGRTSNQPQHF.

V and J are TRBV6-2 or TRBV6-3 and TRBJ1-5; D might be TRBD1 (6 bases). CDR1 and CDR2 from the germline V gene are MNHEY and SVGEGT. This CDR3 is built from 14 residues. V lost 5 bases and J 6 bases, leaving 14 bases between the germline ends. The CDR3 region is CASSASNRAQPQHF. The CDR3 DNA follows: TGTGCCAGCAGTGCGTCGAACAGGGCTCAGCCCCAGCATTTT.

V usage is TRBV12-3 or TRBV12-4 and J usage is TRBJ2-4; TRBD2 matches at 8 bases. This CDR3 is built from 20 residues. V was clipped by 1 base and J by 0 bases; unmatched bases: 14. The CDR3 is CASSLEAGGPRRLAKNIQYF. The CDR3 DNA is TGTGCCAGCAGTTTAGAGGCGGGAGGCCCGAGGCGTTTAGCCAAAAACATTCAGTACTTC.

Of note for this clonotype: Since the CDR3 does not end with the conserved phenylalanine or tryptophan, this likely comes from a read error. DNA of the CDR3: TGTGCCAGCAGCCTACTGCCCGGTTCGAACACCGGGGAGCTGTTTGTT. Translation: CASSLLPGSNTGELFV. V usage is TRBV7-3 and J usage is TRBJ2-2; no reliable D call. This CDR3 has 16 amino acids. V was cut by 5 bases and J by 0 bases, with 13 bases left in between. CDR1 is SGHTA and CDR2 is FQGTGA in the germline V gene.

This clonotype was seen ten or more times. The chain joins TRBV28 to TRBJ2-7; 9 positions match TRBD1. This CDR3 has 15 amino acids. The V gene end was trimmed by 6 bases and the J gene end by 1 base; junction bases not matched to a gene: 7. Germline V gene sequence: CDR1 MDHEN, CDR2 SYDVKM. The CDR3 DNA sequence: TGTGCCAGCAGCCCCGGGACAGGGAGTTCCTACGAGCAGTACTTC. This gives the protein CASSPGTGSSYEQYF.

The V call is TRBV5-5, the J call TRBJ2-7; D might be TRBD1 (6 bases). The CDR3 is made up of 16 amino acids. The ends were cut back, 1 base at V and 3 bases at J, with 17 bases in the middle. Germline V gene data show CDR1 as SGHKS and CDR2 as YYEKEE (reference sequence). Here the CDR3 reads CASSLFLWDTYYEQYF. The CDR3 coding sequence is TGTGCCAGCAGCTTGTTCCTTTGGGACACATACTACGAGCAGTACTTC.

The genes are TRBV5-5 and TRBJ2-7; a weak D match, TRBD2 (5 bases). V was pared by 4 bases and J by 2 bases, with 13 bases between. From germline, CDR1 is SGHKS and CDR2 YYEKEE (reference sequence). This CDR3 spans 14 amino acids. The chain's CDR3 is CASSPRVGPYEQYF. CDR3 nucleotide sequence: TGTGCCAGCAGCCCGCGGGTCGGACCCTACGAGCAGTACTTC.

This clonotype showed up just a few times. The gene calls are TRBV28 and TRBJ1-2; the match to TRBD1 covers 10 bases. The CDR3 runs 16 residues. V shed 2 bases, J shed 7 bases, and the junction held 10 bases outside the gene matches. The germline CDR1 and CDR2 sequences are MDHEN and SYDVKM. For the CDR3, the DNA is TGTGCCAGCAGTTTACAGCCGGGACAGGGGTTGAGTGGCTACACCTTC. Translation gives CASSLQPGQGLSGYTF.

This chain joins TRBV10-3 and TRBJ2-1; TRBD1 matches 10 bases. The trim removed 6 bases at V and 3 bases at J, leaving 5 bases unmatched. CDR1 ENHRY and CDR2 SYGVKD come from the germline V gene. The CDR3 has 15 amino acids. CDR3 nucleotide sequence: TGTGCCATCAGCCCGGGACAGGGGCTCTACAATGAGCAGTTCTTC. Translated: CAISPGQGLYNEQFF.

This clonotype was observed once. The genes are TRBV12-3 or TRBV12-4 and TRBJ2-7, with 8 bases identical to TRBD1. The CDR3 contains 14 residues. V lost 3 bases and J lost 1; bases outside the gene matches: 2. CDR3 amino acids: CASSFRDRSYEQYF. In DNA, the CDR3 is TGTGCCAGCAGTTTTAGGGACAGGTCCTACGAGCAGTACTTC.

This clonotype was observed a handful of times. This rearrangement joins TRBV4-1 to TRBJ2-5; no definite D call. The J call may be faulty, since TRBJ2-7 better matches the DNA end. CDR1 and CDR2 (germline): MGHRA, YSYEKL. The CDR3 has 16 amino acids. CDR3 sequence: CASSADSSGILSEQYF. The CDR3, as DNA: TGCGCCAGCAGCGCCGATTCGTCTGGGATACTTTCCGAGCAGTACTTC.

The sample holds one count of this clonotype. This chain links TRBV12-3 or TRBV12-4 with TRBJ1-4; D is perhaps TRBD1 (5 bases). This CDR3 contains 15 residues. Trimming removed 6 bases from V and 8 bases from J, with 19 bases in between. The CDR3 DNA reads TGTGCCAGCAGCCCAGAAGGGGCAGCCAGGGAAAAACTGTTTTTT. Amino acid sequence: CASSPEGAAREKLFF.

The chain uses TRBV4-1 and TRBJ1-2; unclear D gene. The germline V gene has CDR1 MGHRA and CDR2 YSYEKL. The V and J ends lost 0 bases and 7 bases respectively, with 15 bases between them. This CDR3 is built from 15 residues. The CDR3, as DNA: TGCGCCAGCAGCCAAGATATTGCGCCCTTCTGTGGCTACACCTTC. Translation: CASSQDIAPFCGYTF.

The chain uses TRBV20-1 and TRBJ2-3; 14 bases agree with TRBD2. CDR3 length: 19 amino acids. CDR1 and CDR2 from the germline V gene are DFQATT and SNEGSKA (reference sequence). Trimming took 6 bases from V and 3 from J; bases not matched to a gene: 17. CDR3 sequence (DNA): TGCAGTGCCGAAAGCCCGGGACTAGCGGGGGTTGGAGGAACAGATACGCAGTATTTT. It yields the protein CSAESPGLAGVGGTDTQYF.